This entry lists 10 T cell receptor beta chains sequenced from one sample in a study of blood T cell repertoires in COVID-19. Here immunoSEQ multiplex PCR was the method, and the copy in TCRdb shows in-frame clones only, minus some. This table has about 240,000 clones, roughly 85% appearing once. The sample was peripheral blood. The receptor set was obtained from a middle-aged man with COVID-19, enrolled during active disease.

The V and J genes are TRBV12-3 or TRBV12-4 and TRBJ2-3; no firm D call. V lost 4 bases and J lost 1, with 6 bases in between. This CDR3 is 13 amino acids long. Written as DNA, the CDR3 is TGTGCCAGCAGTTACGGTGGCACAGATACGCAGTATTTT. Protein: CASSYGGTDTQYF.

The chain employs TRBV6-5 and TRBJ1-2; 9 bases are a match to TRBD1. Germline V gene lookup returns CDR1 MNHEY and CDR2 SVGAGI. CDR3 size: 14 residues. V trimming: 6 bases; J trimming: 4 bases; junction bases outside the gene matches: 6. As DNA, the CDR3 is TGTGCCAGCAGAATAAACAGGGGGCCCTATGGCTACACCTTC. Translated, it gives CASRINRGPYGYTF.

CDR3 residues: CASSDRQETQYF. The CDR3 nucleotides are TGTGCCAGTAGCGACAGACAAGAGACCCAGTACTTC. The chain recombines TRBV19 with TRBJ2-5; tentative D call: TRBD1 (5 bases). The CDR3 spans 12 residues. Germline V gene lookup returns CDR1 LNHDA and CDR2 SQIVND (reference sequence). The ends were cut back, 6 bases at V and 2 bases at J, with 7 bases in the middle.

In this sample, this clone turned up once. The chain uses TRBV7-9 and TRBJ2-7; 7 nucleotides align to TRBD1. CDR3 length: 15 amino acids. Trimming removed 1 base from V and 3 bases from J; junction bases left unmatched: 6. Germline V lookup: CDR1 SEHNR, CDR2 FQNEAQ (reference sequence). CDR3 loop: CASSLVTGLYYEQYF. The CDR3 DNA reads TGTGCCAGCAGCTTAGTGACAGGGCTATACTACGAGCAGTACTTC.

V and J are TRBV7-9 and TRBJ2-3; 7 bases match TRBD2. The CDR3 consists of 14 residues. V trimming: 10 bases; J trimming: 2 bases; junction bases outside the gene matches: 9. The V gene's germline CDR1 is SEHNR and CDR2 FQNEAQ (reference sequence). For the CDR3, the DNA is TGTGCCACCACGGGGGAGGGTTCCACAGATACGCAGTATTTT. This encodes CATTGEGSTDTQYF.

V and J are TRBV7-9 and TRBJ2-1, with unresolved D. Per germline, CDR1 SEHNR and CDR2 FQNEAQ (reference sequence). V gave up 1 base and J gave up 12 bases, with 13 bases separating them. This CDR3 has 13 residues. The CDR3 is CASSLESAPGQFF. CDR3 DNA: TGTGCCAGCAGCTTAGAGTCAGCTCCGGGGCAGTTCTTC.

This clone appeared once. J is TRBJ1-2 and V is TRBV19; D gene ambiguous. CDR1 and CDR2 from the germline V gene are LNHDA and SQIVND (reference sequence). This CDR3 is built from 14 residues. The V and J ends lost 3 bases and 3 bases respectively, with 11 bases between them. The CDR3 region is CASSMDGKYYGYTF. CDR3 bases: TGTGCCAGTAGTATGGACGGGAAATACTATGGCTACACCTTC.

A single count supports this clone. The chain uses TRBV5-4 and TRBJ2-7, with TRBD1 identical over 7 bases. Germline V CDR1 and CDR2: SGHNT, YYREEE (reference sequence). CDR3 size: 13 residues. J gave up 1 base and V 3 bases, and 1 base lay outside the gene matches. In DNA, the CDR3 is TGTGCCAGCAGCTGGGACAGATCCTACGAGCAGTACTTC. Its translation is CASSWDRSYEQYF.

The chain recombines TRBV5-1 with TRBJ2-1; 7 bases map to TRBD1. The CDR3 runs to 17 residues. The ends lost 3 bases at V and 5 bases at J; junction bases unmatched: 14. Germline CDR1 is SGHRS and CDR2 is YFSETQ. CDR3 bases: TGCGCCAGCAGCTCCGGCTTACAGGGGCGTACGCACAATGAGCAGTTCTTC. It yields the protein CASSSGLQGRTHNEQFF.

The CDR3: CASSSTSGGGVDIQYF. The CDR3 DNA follows: TGTGCCAGCAGTTCGACTAGCGGGGGGGGTGTGGACATTCAGTACTTC. The rearrangement joins TRBV28 to TRBJ2-4; 14 bases agree with TRBD2. This CDR3 has 16 amino acids. The V gene's germline CDR1 is MDHEN and CDR2 SYDVKM. The J segment lost 8 bases and the V segment lost 4 bases, leaving 7 bases of the junction unmatched.